What follows are 16 T cell receptor beta chains derived from one specimen sequenced in a study of cytomegalovirus exposure and HLA in healthy donors. The PCR was carried out with 60 Vbeta primers and 13 Jbeta primers. TCRdb keeps only in-frame clones here, not all; method: immunoSEQ multiplex PCR. The sample consists of over 100,000 clones, 50% to 80% of them appearing once. Source material: PBMCs. All receptors derive from a woman between 40 and 50 years old in good health and CMV-seropositive.

V is TRBV30 and J is TRBJ2-7; D is possibly TRBD2 (7 bases). The germline gives CDR1 GTSNPN, CDR2 SVGIG (reference sequence). Trimming took off 2 bases at V and 3 bases at J, with 14 bases between the two ends. The CDR3 spans 14 residues. CDR3 protein: CAWSRGGEVYEQYF. CDR3 nucleotide sequence: TGTGCCTGGAGTAGGGGGGGGGAGGTCTACGAGCAGTACTTC.

This clone was observed a single time. This chain connects TRBV5-1 to TRBJ2-7; no firm D call. Per the germline V gene, CDR1 is SGHRS and CDR2 is YFSETQ. With 4 bases removed from V and 7 bases from J, the gap between germline ends came to 12 bases. The length of the CDR3 is 12 residues. This CDR3 is CASSQDSREQYF. The DNA of the CDR3 is TGCGCCAGCAGCCAGGATTCCCGGGAGCAGTACTTC.

This clone was seen only once. This rearrangement joins TRBV6-5 to TRBJ2-2, with TRBD2 as a possible D gene (6 bases). Trimming removed 0 bases at V and 3 bases at J, with 11 bases between. The CDR3 extends over 16 amino acids. Germline CDR1 reads MNHEY; CDR2 reads SVGAGI. CDR3 sequence: CASSYSHGSDTGELFF. CDR3 sequence (DNA): TGTGCCAGCAGTTACTCGCACGGGAGCGACACCGGGGAGCTGTTTTTT.

This clone occurred a few times. The chain combines TRBV7-8 with TRBJ1-2; TRBD1 aligns across 8 bases. This CDR3 has 15 amino acids. With V trimmed by 0 bases and J by 12 bases, 12 bases remained unmatched. Germline V CDR1 and CDR2: SGHVS, FQNEAQ. CDR3 in amino acids: CASSLADGQGGFHTF. The CDR3 DNA reads as TGTGCCAGCAGCTTAGCGGACGGACAGGGTGGATTCCACACCTTC.

J is TRBJ2-4 and V is TRBV6-1; 9 bases match TRBD1. The ends lost 2 bases at V and 9 bases at J; junction bases unmatched: 5. The length of the CDR3 is 14 residues. Germline values: CDR1 MNHNS, CDR2 SASEGT. The chain's CDR3 is CASSERGQGTIQYF. In nucleotides, the CDR3 is TGTGCCAGCAGTGAACGCGGACAGGGGACCATTCAGTACTTC.

Only a few counts were recorded for this clone. The chain couples TRBV15 to TRBJ1-5; D is perhaps TRBD1 (6 bases). The CDR3 loop spans 14 amino acids. The ends were cut back, 0 bases at V and 9 bases at J, with 12 bases in the middle. CDR1 LNHNV and CDR2 YYDKDF come from the germline V gene (reference sequence). The CDR3 spells CATSREGGQLPQHF. CDR3 sequence (DNA): TGTGCCACCAGCAGAGAAGGAGGACAGTTGCCCCAGCATTTT.

The chain joins TRBV5-1 to TRBJ2-7; D possibly corresponds to TRBD2 (5 bases). The CDR3 has 16 amino acids. The V gene lost 3 bases and the J gene lost 0 bases, with 16 bases spanning the gap. Germline loops: CDR1 SGHRS, CDR2 YFSETQ. The CDR3 loop reads CASSYGVGSSSYEQYF. The CDR3 coding sequence is TGCGCCAGCAGCTACGGGGTGGGGTCTAGCTCCTACGAGCAGTACTTC.

This clone was found a few times. The CDR3 coding sequence is TGTGCCAGCAGTTTACCGGTGGCGGGAGGGGCCTACGAGCAGTACTTC. Translation: CASSLPVAGGAYEQYF. The genes are TRBV27 and TRBJ2-7; 9 positions agree with TRBD2. V lost 2 bases and J lost 2; bases outside the gene matches: 7. Germline V CDR1 and CDR2: MNHEY, SMNVEV (reference sequence). The CDR3 runs to 16 residues.

The gene calls are TRBV27 and TRBJ1-2, with D tentatively TRBD1 (6 bases). With 4 bases removed from V and 3 bases from J, the gap between germline ends came to 12 bases. CDR1 and CDR2 from the germline V gene are MNHEY and SMNVEV (reference sequence). This CDR3 has 14 amino acids. The CDR3 region is CASSSQGSHYGYTF. CDR3 sequence (DNA): TGTGCCAGCAGTTCGCAGGGGTCGCACTATGGCTACACCTTC.

This chain joins TRBV6-6 and TRBJ2-7; 9 positions match TRBD2. The V segment lost 2 bases and the J segment 5 bases; nucleotides outside the gene matches: 4. The CDR3 loop spans 14 amino acids. Per germline, CDR1 MNHNY and CDR2 SVGAGI (reference sequence). The CDR3 sequence: CASSYVVAGDEQYF. For the CDR3, the DNA is TGTGCCAGCAGTTACGTAGTAGCGGGAGACGAGCAGTACTTC.

V usage is TRBV11-3 and J usage is TRBJ1-4; possible D gene TRBD1, 6 bases. The CDR3 covers 16 residues. V dropped 5 bases and J dropped 3 bases, with 16 bases sitting between them. Germline V lookup: CDR1 SGHNT, CDR2 YENEEA. CDR3 sequence: CASSLSTGRPNEKLFF. The CDR3 DNA reads as TGTGCCAGCAGCCTTTCCACAGGGCGGCCTAATGAAAAACTGTTTTTT.

On this clone: One end of the junction varies from germline; a read error may be responsible. Distinct nucleotide sequences in the sample also encode this CDR3. V gene TRBV28 combines with J gene TRBJ1-5, with 7 bases that match TRBD1. Germline V lookup: CDR1 MDHEN, CDR2 SYDVKM. The CDR3 has 15 amino acids. The CDR3 region is CATLLPTGEDQPQHF. CDR3 nucleotides: TGCGCCACCCTTCTCCCCACAGGGGAGGACCAGCCCCAGCATTTT.

CDR3 sequence reads: CASSRDRSTDTQYF. The CDR3 bases are TGTGCCAGCAGCAGGGACAGGAGCACAGATACGCAGTATTTT. V gene TRBV7-8 combines with J gene TRBJ2-3; TRBD1 matches at 8 bases. The germline V gene encodes CDR1 SGHVS and CDR2 FQNEAQ. This CDR3 spans 14 amino acids. V dropped 5 bases and J dropped 0; count of bases not matched to a gene: 1. Complete variable domain (other parts from reference TRBV7-8 and TRBJ2-3): GAGVSQSPRYKVAKRGQDVALRCDPISGHVSLFWYQQALGQGPEFLTYFQNEAQLDKSGLPSDRFFAERPEGSVSTLKIQRTQQEDSAVYLCASSRDRSTDTQYFGPGTRLTVL.

The V gene is TRBV18, the J gene TRBJ1-5, with 9 bases that match TRBD1. Per the germline V gene, CDR1 is KGHSH and CDR2 is LQKENI. V dropped 6 bases and J dropped 1; count of bases not matched to a gene: 4. This CDR3 is 15 amino acids long. CDR3 in amino acids: CASSVGTGSNQPQHF. The CDR3 nucleotides are TGTGCCAGCTCGGTAGGGACAGGGAGCAATCAGCCCCAGCATTTT.

The chain's CDR3 is CASSPTTSGRGNEQYF. CDR3 DNA sequence: TGTGCCAGCAGCCCGACGACTAGCGGGAGAGGTAACGAGCAGTACTTC. V usage is TRBV7-9 and J usage is TRBJ2-7; 12 bases line up with TRBD2. Germline assignment: CDR1 SEHNR and CDR2 FQNEAQ (reference sequence). CDR3 size: 16 residues. After removal of 5 bases from V and 5 bases from J, the junction contained 10 bases not matched to a gene.

The rearrangement joins TRBV6-1 to TRBJ1-5, with D unclear. Germline V gene sequence: CDR1 MNHNS, CDR2 SASEGT. Trimming shortened V by 0 bases and J by 4 bases, and 10 bases separated the two germline ends. This CDR3 is built from 15 residues. CDR3 coding DNA: TGTGCCAGCAGTGAAGCGGCGGGCCTGAATCAGCCCCAGCATTTT. It is translated as CASSEAAGLNQPQHF.